Below, 32 T cell receptor beta chains from the same sample are listed, as sequenced in a study of Ad26.COV2.S vaccination and SARS-CoV-2 variants. Described treatment: roughly 19 received Ad26.COV2.S at low or high dose, single or two shots; a few received placebo; per-sample allocation not given. Samples came from day 63 after the first vaccine or placebo injection. Repertoires were generated with immunoSEQ multiplex PCR, while TCRdb's copy carries only in-frame clones and drops some. The data hold roughly 500,000 clones, with 85% to 90% observed a single time. The sequencing here drew on peripheral blood, taken in a trial of Ad26.COV2.S vaccine versus placebo. The origin of the receptors is a person between 18 and 65 years old who received the Ad26.COV2.S COVID-19 vaccine or a placebo.

This chain uses TRBV5-1 with TRBJ2-5, with D tentatively TRBD2 (6 bases). V lost 3 bases, J lost 5 bases, and 14 bases lay in between. Germline CDR1 and CDR2: SGHRS and YFSETQ. This CDR3 comprises 14 residues. The CDR3 bases are TGCGCCAGCAGCTCCCCGGAGGGCGTTGAGACCCAGTACTTC. Translation: CASSSPEGVETQYF.

The J gene is TRBJ1-2, the V gene TRBV20-1, with D perhaps TRBD1 (6 bases). Looked up from germline, CDR1 is DFQATT and CDR2 is SNEGSKA (reference sequence). This CDR3 comprises 11 residues. The CDR3, as DNA: TGCAGGGGGGCGGTGAACTATGGCTACACCTTC. This gives the protein CRGAVNYGYTF.

The chain is built from TRBV25-1 and TRBJ1-6; D is unresolved. In germline, CDR1 is MGHDK, CDR2 SYGVNS. V lost 3 bases to trimming and J lost 10 bases, with 7 bases between them. The CDR3 runs 12 residues. The CDR3 reads CASSESDSPLHF. The CDR3 DNA reads TGTGCCAGCAGTGAGTCCGACTCACCCCTCCACTTT.

J is TRBJ2-7 and V is TRBV5-1, with D perhaps matching TRBD2 (5 bases). This CDR3 spans 14 amino acids. The germline gives CDR1 SGHRS, CDR2 YFSETQ. V was pared by 0 bases and J by 2 bases, with 9 bases between. CDR3 region: CASSLGDSAYEQYF. CDR3 in DNA: TGCGCCAGCAGCTTGGGTGATAGCGCCTACGAGCAGTACTTC.

The chain combines TRBV6-2 or TRBV6-3 with TRBJ2-1; 13 bases map to TRBD2. The CDR3 totals 20 residues. V shed 6 bases, J shed 0 bases, and the junction held 14 bases outside the gene matches. Germline V gene data show CDR1 as MNHEY and CDR2 as SVGEGT. This CDR3 reads CASSYTGTSGILSSYNEQFF. In DNA form, the CDR3 reads TGTGCCAGCAGCTATACAGGGACTAGCGGGATACTGAGCTCCTACAATGAGCAGTTCTTC.

This clone is a singleton in its sample. This sequence joins TRBV5-1 and TRBJ2-1; the D is unclear. Trimming shortened V by 2 bases and J by 5 bases, and 8 bases separated the two germline ends. This CDR3 is 13 amino acids long. CDR1 and CDR2 from the germline V gene are SGHRS and YFSETQ. The CDR3 protein is CASSFVPDNEQFF. The CDR3 nucleotides read TGCGCCAGCAGCTTCGTGCCAGACAATGAGCAGTTCTTC. Full variable domain (rest looked up from reference TRBV5-1 and TRBJ2-1): KAGVTQTPRYLIKTRGQQVTLSCSPISGHRSVSWYQQTPGQGLQFLFEYFSETQRNKGNFPGRFSGRQFSNSRSEMNVSTLELGDSALYLCASSFVPDNEQFFGPGTRLTVL.

The chain carries TRBV13 and TRBJ2-3; D is ambiguous. The CDR3 runs to 13 residues. V gave up 2 bases and J gave up 3 bases, with 6 bases separating them. Germline V gene data show CDR1 as PRHDT and CDR2 as FYEKMQ (reference sequence). The CDR3 loop is CASSLMRTDTQYF. The DNA for the CDR3 is TGTGCCAGCAGCTTAATGCGAACAGATACGCAGTATTTT.

V is TRBV6-6 and J is TRBJ2-5, with TRBD2 matching 7 bases. The CDR3 has 14 residues. Germline V gene data show CDR1 as MNHNY and CDR2 as SVGAGI (reference sequence). The V and J ends lost 1 base and 5 bases, in that order; junction bases with no gene match: 4. CDR3 sequence reads: CASSYLAGLETQYF. The CDR3 coding sequence is TGTGCCAGCAGTTACTTAGCGGGTTTGGAGACCCAGTACTTC.

The J gene is TRBJ2-5, the V gene TRBV7-9; D perhaps matches TRBD1 (6 bases). Germline assignment: CDR1 SEHNR and CDR2 FQNEAQ (reference sequence). The CDR3 has 15 residues. V lost 4 bases and J lost 3, with 15 bases in between. The CDR3 protein is CASSYRSGQKETQYF. In DNA, the CDR3 is TGTGCCAGCAGCTACCGTTCGGGACAAAAAGAGACCCAGTACTTC.

The CDR3 sequence: CAWSVIGVGLAGVSPGTGELFF. Here the CDR3 DNA reads TGTGCCTGGAGTGTTATCGGTGTGGGACTAGCGGGAGTCAGCCCAGGGACCGGGGAGCTGTTTTTT. The chain recombines TRBV30 with TRBJ2-2, with TRBD2 matching 14 bases. Germline V CDR1 and CDR2: GTSNPN, SVGIG (reference sequence). Trimming removed 0 bases from V and 5 bases from J; junction bases left unmatched: 20. The CDR3 loop spans 22 amino acids.

In DNA form, the CDR3 reads TGTGCCAGCAGCCCAGCGGCGGGGGAGCAGTTCTTC. This gives the protein CASSPAAGEQFF. V and J are TRBV3-1 (or the pseudogene TRBV3-2) and TRBJ2-1; maybe TRBD2 (6 bases). Germline loops: CDR1 LGHDT, CDR2 YNNKEL (reference sequence). CDR3 length equals 12 residues. Trimming cost V 4 bases and J 10 bases, with 11 bases left between them.

The rearrangement uses TRBV4-2 and TRBJ2-1; D remains ambiguous. Trimming cost V 3 bases and J 8 bases, with 14 bases left between them. The CDR3 spans 14 residues. CDR1 and CDR2 (germline): LGHNA, YNFKEQ. This chain's CDR3 is CASSQNLQSDEQFF. The CDR3 DNA reads as TGTGCCAGCAGCCAGAATTTGCAGTCGGATGAGCAGTTCTTC.

This clone showed up just once. The chain employs TRBV9 and TRBJ1-4; no firm D call. With 3 bases removed from V and 6 bases from J, the gap between germline ends came to 15 bases. This CDR3 contains 15 residues. Germline assignment: CDR1 SGDLS and CDR2 YYNGEE. CDR3 DNA: TGTGCCAGCAGCGCTAGCCCTCGTGTAGATGAAAAACTGTTTTTT. This translates into CASSASPRVDEKLFF.

This clone was observed a handful of times. This sequence joins TRBV3-1 (or the pseudogene TRBV3-2) and TRBJ2-7; no reliable D call. V was cut by 4 bases and J by 2 bases, with 12 bases left in between. Germline CDR1 and CDR2: LGHDT and YNNKEL (reference sequence). This CDR3 region has 14 residues. Here the CDR3 DNA reads TGTGCCAGCAGCCTCCGGCCTTATACCTACGAGCAGTACGTC. This gives the protein CASSLRPYTYEQYV.

This chain joins TRBV7-2 and TRBJ1-1; 10 nucleotides agree with TRBD1. Germline CDR1 is SGHTA and CDR2 is FQGNSA. The CDR3 covers 14 residues. J gave up 11 bases and V 5 bases, and 11 bases lay outside the gene matches. For the CDR3, the DNA is TGTGCCAGCAGCCCCCTGACAGGGGGCAGGATGGCTTTCTTT. This encodes CASSPLTGGRMAFF.

The genes are TRBV7-9 and TRBJ2-3; D is ambiguous. V was cut by 5 bases and J by 2 bases, with 8 bases left in between. Per germline, CDR1 SEHNR and CDR2 FQNEAQ (reference sequence). The CDR3 consists of 13 residues. For the CDR3, the DNA is TGTGCCAGCAGCCCGGTCCTCACAGATACGCAGTATTTT. It is translated as CASSPVLTDTQYF.

This rearrangement joins TRBV5-6 to TRBJ1-6; D gene unclear. In germline, CDR1 is SGHDT, CDR2 YYEEEE. This CDR3 has 14 amino acids. Trimming pared 4 bases from V and 10 bases from J, leaving 15 bases between. CDR3 loop: CASSIGLSPSPLHF. Here the CDR3 DNA reads TGTGCCAGCAGCATCGGACTAAGCCCATCACCCCTCCACTTT.

J is TRBJ2-1 and V is TRBV4-3; tentatively, D is TRBD1 (5 bases). V was pared by 3 bases and J by 5 bases, with 17 bases between. Germline values: CDR1 LGHNA, CDR2 YSLEER. The length of the CDR3 is 16 residues. This CDR3 is CASSQLRASENNEQFF. Written as DNA, the CDR3 is TGCGCCAGCAGCCAGCTCAGGGCTTCTGAGAACAATGAGCAGTTCTTC.

CDR3 in amino acids: CASSEFGGDYGYTF. CDR3 in DNA: TGCGCCAGCAGCGAATTCGGGGGCGACTATGGCTACACCTTC. This chain uses TRBV5-1 with TRBJ1-2, with D perhaps matching TRBD1 (6 bases). CDR3 length: 14 amino acids. The germline V gene encodes CDR1 SGHRS and CDR2 YFSETQ. The V and J ends lost 4 bases and 3 bases respectively, with 13 bases between them. The full variable domain, rest sourced from reference TRBV5-1 and TRBJ1-2, is KAGVTQTPRYLIKTRGQQVTLSCSPISGHRSVSWYQQTPGQGLQFLFEYFSETQRNKGNFPGRFSGRQFSNSRSEMNVSTLELGDSALYLCASSEFGGDYGYTFGSGTRLTVV.

The J gene is TRBJ2-3, the V gene TRBV7-2; tentative D call: TRBD2 (6 bases). This CDR3 contains 14 residues. Germline CDR1 is SGHTA and CDR2 is FQGNSA. The V and J ends lost 5 bases and 4 bases respectively, with 13 bases between them. For the CDR3, the DNA is TGTGCCAGCAGCCCCGGGGGAAGGTCAGATACGCAGTATTTT. Translation gives CASSPGGRSDTQYF.

This rearrangement joins TRBV6-6 to TRBJ2-1, with 7 bases matching TRBD1. The CDR3 has 14 amino acids. Germline V gene data show CDR1 as MNHNY and CDR2 as SVGAGI (reference sequence). V lost 6 bases and J lost 5; bases outside the gene matches: 7. CDR3 sequence: CASSWTGGDNEQFF. The CDR3 DNA reads TGTGCCAGCAGCTGGACAGGAGGAGACAATGAGCAGTTCTTC.

The DNA of the CDR3 is TGCGCCAGCAGCTCCGCTAGGATACTAGCGGGAGGGGAGTTAGATACGCAGTATTTT. Protein sequence: CASSSARILAGGELDTQYF. The chain links TRBV5-1 to TRBJ2-3; 13 bases line up with TRBD2. Germline CDR1 reads SGHRS; CDR2 reads YFSETQ. The CDR3 extends over 19 amino acids. The ends lost 3 bases at V and 5 bases at J; junction bases unmatched: 15.

V and J are TRBV7-8 and TRBJ2-5, with TRBD2 matching over 10 bases. V lost 5 bases, J lost 0 bases, and 3 bases stayed unmatched. The CDR3 sequence is 15 residues long. From germline, CDR1 is SGHVS and CDR2 FQNEAQ. The CDR3 reads CASSRGLAYQETQYF. CDR3 in DNA: TGTGCCAGCAGCCGGGGACTAGCGTACCAAGAGACCCAGTACTTC.

The chain uses TRBV7-2 and TRBJ1-2; TRBD1 might be the D (6 bases). Germline CDR1 SGHTA, CDR2 FQGNSA. CDR3 length: 12 amino acids. V shed 7 bases and J shed 5 bases, with 11 bases lying between them. CDR3 loop: CASTYTGYGYTF. CDR3 sequence (DNA): TGTGCCAGCACCTACACAGGGTATGGCTACACCTTC.

The rearrangement uses TRBV7-2 and TRBJ2-6; 9 bases map to TRBD2. Germline lookup yields CDR1 SGHTA and CDR2 FQGNSA. V lost 1 base to trimming and J lost 1 base; unmatched junction nucleotides: 2. The CDR3 consists of 17 residues. The CDR3 here is CASSLVAGASGANVLTF. CDR3 nucleotides: TGTGCCAGCAGCTTAGTAGCGGGGGCATCTGGGGCCAACGTCCTGACTTTC.

The V gene is TRBV7-2, the J gene TRBJ1-3; no firm D call. Trimming cost V 1 base and J 7 bases, with 11 bases left between them. The CDR3 is 14 amino acids. CDR1 is SGHTA, CDR2 FQGNSA, per germline. Here the CDR3 reads CASSLVSQGNTIYF. The CDR3, as DNA: TGTGCCAGCAGCTTAGTGTCTCAAGGGAACACCATATATTTT.

This chain links TRBV25-1 with TRBJ2-5; D is possibly TRBD1 (6 bases). CDR1 and CDR2 from the germline V gene are MGHDK and SYGVNS. This CDR3 comprises 11 residues. V gave up 7 bases and J gave up 8 bases, with 11 bases separating them. The CDR3 loop is CASIKGGTQYF. In DNA, the CDR3 is TGTGCCAGCATTAAAGGGGGAACCCAGTACTTC.

The sample holds one count of this clone. This chain uses TRBV18 with TRBJ1-1, with D maybe TRBD1 (5 bases). Trimming removed 3 bases from V and 4 bases from J, with 6 bases in between. Germline CDR1 and CDR2: KGHSH and LQKENI. There are 12 residues in the CDR3. The CDR3: CASSPDSTEAFF. CDR3 nucleotide sequence: TGTGCCAGCTCACCCGACAGCACTGAAGCTTTCTTT.

The chain combines TRBV28 with TRBJ1-4, with a tentative D call TRBD1 (5 bases). This CDR3 has 13 residues. With 3 bases removed from V and 10 bases from J, the gap between germline ends came to 12 bases. From germline, CDR1 is MDHEN and CDR2 SYDVKM. The CDR3 region is CASSFPETGKLFF. The CDR3 bases are TGTGCCAGCAGTTTTCCGGAAACAGGAAAACTGTTTTTT.

The chain joins TRBV11-2 to TRBJ1-4, with 8 bases fitting TRBD1. This CDR3 contains 18 residues. The germline gives CDR1 SGHAT, CDR2 FQNNGV. V lost 2 bases and J lost 1; bases outside the gene matches: 9. CDR3 coding DNA: TGTGCCAGCAGCTTAAACTTCAGGGGGCGCGTAACTAATGAAAAACTGTTTTTT. Protein sequence: CASSLNFRGRVTNEKLFF.

CDR3 nucleotide sequence: TGTGCCAGCAGTGACTCGGGGGGAACCGGGGAGCTGTTTTTT. This codes for CASSDSGGTGELFF. V and J are TRBV6-4 and TRBJ2-2; D is perhaps TRBD2 (6 bases). Germline V CDR1 and CDR2: MRHNA, SNTAGT. V lost 0 bases, J lost 5 bases, and 7 bases lay in between. CDR3 length: 14 amino acids.

V gene TRBV15 combines with J gene TRBJ2-7; D gene ambiguous. The V gene's germline CDR1 is LNHNV and CDR2 YYDKDF (reference sequence). The CDR3 extends over 13 amino acids. The V gene lost 0 bases and the J gene lost 2 bases, with 5 bases spanning the gap. The CDR3 loop reads CATSRDPAYEQYF. The CDR3 region has the DNA TGTGCCACCAGCAGAGATCCCGCCTACGAGCAGTACTTC.